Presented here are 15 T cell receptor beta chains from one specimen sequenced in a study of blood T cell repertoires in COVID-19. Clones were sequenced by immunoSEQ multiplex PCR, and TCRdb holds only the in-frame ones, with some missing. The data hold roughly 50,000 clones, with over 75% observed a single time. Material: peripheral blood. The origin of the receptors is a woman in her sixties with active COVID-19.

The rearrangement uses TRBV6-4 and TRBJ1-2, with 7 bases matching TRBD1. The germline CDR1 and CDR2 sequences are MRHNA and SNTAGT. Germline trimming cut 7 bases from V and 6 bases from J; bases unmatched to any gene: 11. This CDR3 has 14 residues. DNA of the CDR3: TGTGCCAGCAAAGCAACCGGGACAGTTGATGGCTACACCTTC. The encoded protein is CASKATGTVDGYTF.

The CDR3 region has the DNA TGTGCCAGTAGTAAAGCGAGAGGGACTGAAGCTTTCTTT. This gives the protein CASSKARGTEAFF. V is TRBV19 and J is TRBJ1-1, with D unresolved. The V gene lost 4 bases and the J gene lost 5 bases, with 11 bases spanning the gap. Per germline, CDR1 LNHDA and CDR2 SQIVND (reference sequence). This CDR3 spans 13 amino acids.

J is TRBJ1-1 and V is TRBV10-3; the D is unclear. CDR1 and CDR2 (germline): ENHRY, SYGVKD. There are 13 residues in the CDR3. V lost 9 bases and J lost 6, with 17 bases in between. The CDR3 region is CAILVWATAEAFF. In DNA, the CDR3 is TGTGCCATATTGGTTTGGGCTACGGCTGAAGCTTTCTTT.

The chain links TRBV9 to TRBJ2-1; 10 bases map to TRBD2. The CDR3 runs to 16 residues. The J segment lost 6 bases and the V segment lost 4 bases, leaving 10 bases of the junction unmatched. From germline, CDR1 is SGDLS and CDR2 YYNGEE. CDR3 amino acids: CASSPPTSGYGNEQFF. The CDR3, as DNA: TGTGCCAGCAGCCCGCCGACTAGCGGGTACGGCAATGAGCAGTTCTTC.

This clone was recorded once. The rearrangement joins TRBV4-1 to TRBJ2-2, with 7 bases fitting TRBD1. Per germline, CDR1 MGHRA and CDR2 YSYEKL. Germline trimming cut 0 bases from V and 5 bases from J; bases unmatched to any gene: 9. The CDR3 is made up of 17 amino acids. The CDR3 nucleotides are TGCGCCAGCAGCCAAGATATGGGACAGCTAATAACCGGGGAGCTGTTTTTT. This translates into CASSQDMGQLITGELFF.

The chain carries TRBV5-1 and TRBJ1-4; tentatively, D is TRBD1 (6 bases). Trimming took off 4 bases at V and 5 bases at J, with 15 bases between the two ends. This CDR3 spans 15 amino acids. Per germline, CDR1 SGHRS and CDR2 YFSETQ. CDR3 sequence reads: CASSPPGGTNEKLFF. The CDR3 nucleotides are TGCGCCAGCAGCCCCCCGGGGGGCACCAATGAAAAACTGTTTTTT.

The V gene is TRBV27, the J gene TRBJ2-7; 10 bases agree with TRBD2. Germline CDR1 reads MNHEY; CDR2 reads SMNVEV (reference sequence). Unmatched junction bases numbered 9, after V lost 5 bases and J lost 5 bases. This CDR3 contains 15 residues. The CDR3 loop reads CASSLERGGGDEQYF. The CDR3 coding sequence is TGTGCCAGCAGTCTGGAGCGGGGGGGCGGCGACGAGCAGTACTTC.

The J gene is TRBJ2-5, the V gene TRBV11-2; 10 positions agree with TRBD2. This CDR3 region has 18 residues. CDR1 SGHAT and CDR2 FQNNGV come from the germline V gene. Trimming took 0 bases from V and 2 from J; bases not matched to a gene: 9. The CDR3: CASSLEPPSGGGQETQYF. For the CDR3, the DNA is TGTGCCAGCAGCTTAGAGCCCCCCAGCGGGGGGGGGCAAGAGACCCAGTACTTC. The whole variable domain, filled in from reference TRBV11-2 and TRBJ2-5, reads EAGVAQSPRYKIIEKRQSVAFWCNPISGHATLYWYQQILGQGPKLLIQFQNNGVVDDSQLPKDRFSAERLKGVDSTLKIQPAKLEDSAVYLCASSLEPPSGGGQETQYFGPGTRLLVL.

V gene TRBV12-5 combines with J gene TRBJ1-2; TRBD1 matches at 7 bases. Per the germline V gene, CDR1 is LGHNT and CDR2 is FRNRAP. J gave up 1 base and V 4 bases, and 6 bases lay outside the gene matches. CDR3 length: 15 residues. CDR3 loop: CASGSRTGDNYGYTF. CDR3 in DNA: TGTGCTAGTGGTTCGCGGACAGGAGATAACTATGGCTACACCTTC. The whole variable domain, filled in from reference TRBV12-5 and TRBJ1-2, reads DARVTQTPRHKVTEMGQEVTMRCQPILGHNTVFWYRQTMMQGLELLAYFRNRAPLDDSGMPKDRFSAEMPDATLATLKIQPSEPRDSAVYFCASGSRTGDNYGYTFGSGTRLTVV.

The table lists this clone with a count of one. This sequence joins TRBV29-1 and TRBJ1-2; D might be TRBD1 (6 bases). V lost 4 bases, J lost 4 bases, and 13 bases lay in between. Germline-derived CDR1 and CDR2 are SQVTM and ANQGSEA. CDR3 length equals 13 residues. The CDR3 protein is CSVVDRKTYGYTF. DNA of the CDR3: TGCAGCGTTGTAGACAGGAAAACCTATGGCTACACCTTC.

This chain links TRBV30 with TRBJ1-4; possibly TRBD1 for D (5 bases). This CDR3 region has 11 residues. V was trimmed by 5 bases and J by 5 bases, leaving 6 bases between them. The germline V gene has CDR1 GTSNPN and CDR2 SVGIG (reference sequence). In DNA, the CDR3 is TGTGCCTGGGACAGAAATGAAAAACTGTTTTTT. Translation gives CAWDRNEKLFF.

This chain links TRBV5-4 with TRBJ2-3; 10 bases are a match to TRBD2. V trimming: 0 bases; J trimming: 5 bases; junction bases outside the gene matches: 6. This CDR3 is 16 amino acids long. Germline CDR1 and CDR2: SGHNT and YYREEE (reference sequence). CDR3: CASSLGERGGRDTQYF. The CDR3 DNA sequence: TGTGCCAGCAGCTTGGGCGAGCGGGGGGGCCGAGATACGCAGTATTTT.

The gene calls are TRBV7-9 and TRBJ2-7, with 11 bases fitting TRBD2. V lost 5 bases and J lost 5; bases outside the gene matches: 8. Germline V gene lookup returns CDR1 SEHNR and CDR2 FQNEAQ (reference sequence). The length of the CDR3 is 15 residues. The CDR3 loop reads CASSPPLAGVDEQYF. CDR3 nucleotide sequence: TGTGCCAGCAGCCCTCCACTAGCGGGGGTTGACGAGCAGTACTTC.

Here the CDR3 reads CASSELRDRVGNEQFF. In DNA, the CDR3 is TGTGCCAGCAGTGAATTGCGGGACAGGGTTGGCAATGAGCAGTTCTTC. The chain joins TRBV6-1 to TRBJ2-1, with TRBD1 matching 9 bases. This CDR3 has 16 amino acids. Trimming at V came to 2 bases and at J to 6 bases, leaving 8 bases not matched to a gene. CDR1 and CDR2 from the germline V gene are MNHNS and SASEGT.

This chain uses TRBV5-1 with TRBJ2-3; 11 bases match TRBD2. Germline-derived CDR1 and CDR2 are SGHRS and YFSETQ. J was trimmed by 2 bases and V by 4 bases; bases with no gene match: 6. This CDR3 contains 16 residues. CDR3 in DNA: TGCGCCAGCAGCCGTACTAGCGGGGGCCCCACAGATACGCAGTATTTT. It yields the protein CASSRTSGGPTDTQYF.